The 31 T cell receptor beta chains given below trace back to one sample, sequenced in a study of blood T cell repertoires in COVID-19 (dated by TCRdb to about 2020). The method behind the library was the immunoSEQ multiplex PCR assay. Held by TCRdb, this immuneACCESS table contains in-frame sequences only and omits some clones. Under half of the omission traces to an unresolved V gene where checked; the cause of the rest is unknown. The sample includes around 140,000 clones, with more than 75% observed a single time. The ten top clones hold roughly 4.8% of the sample. The sequenced sample was peripheral blood. All receptors come from a human donor in a cohort sampled during active COVID-19.

Only one count was recorded for this clone. The chain combines TRBV28 with TRBJ2-5; 7 bases agree with TRBD2. CDR3 length: 13 amino acids. The germline CDR1 and CDR2 sequences are MDHEN and SYDVKM. The ends lost 5 bases at V and 3 bases at J; junction bases unmatched: 3. CDR3 loop: CASSRRGEETQYF. In DNA form, the CDR3 reads TGTGCCAGCAGTCGCCGGGGGGAAGAGACCCAGTACTTC.

The J gene is TRBJ1-4, the V gene TRBV5-1; D is ambiguous. The germline CDR1 and CDR2 sequences are SGHRS and YFSETQ. Trimming removed 0 bases from V and 5 bases from J, with 11 bases in between. The CDR3 spans 15 residues. The CDR3 here is CASSLDSFLNEKLFF. The CDR3 bases are TGCGCCAGCAGCTTGGACTCGTTCCTAAATGAAAAACTGTTTTTT.

The genes are TRBV5-1 and TRBJ2-3; 14 bases map to TRBD2. Per the germline V gene, CDR1 is SGHRS and CDR2 is YFSETQ. Trimming removed 4 bases from V and 5 bases from J; junction bases left unmatched: 12. CDR3 length: 18 amino acids. As DNA, the CDR3 is TGCGCCAGCAGCCCCACAAAGACTAGCGGGGGGGCGGTAGATACGCAGTATTTT. This translates into CASSPTKTSGGAVDTQYF.

J is TRBJ1-1 and V is TRBV18; 8 nucleotides line up with TRBD1. V lost 0 bases to trimming and J lost 0 bases; unmatched junction nucleotides: 0. From germline, CDR1 is KGHSH and CDR2 LQKENI. The CDR3 runs 15 residues. The CDR3 region is CASSPPTGVNTEAFF. As DNA, the CDR3 is TGTGCCAGCTCACCACCGACAGGGGTGAACACTGAAGCTTTCTTT.

The chain recombines TRBV5-1 with TRBJ1-4; TRBD1 is a possible D gene (5 bases). V was pared by 3 bases and J by 6 bases, with 12 bases between. Germline V gene lookup returns CDR1 SGHRS and CDR2 YFSETQ. The CDR3 length is 14 residues. CDR3 nucleotide sequence: TGCGCCAGCAGCTCAGGACAAGGGGATGAAAAACTGTTTTTT. Amino acid sequence: CASSSGQGDEKLFF.

This clone was picked up a small number of times. The rearrangement uses TRBV5-1 and TRBJ2-3; unclear D gene. Germline V CDR1 and CDR2: SGHRS, YFSETQ. The CDR3 length is 15 residues. V lost 0 bases to trimming and J lost 1 base, with 9 bases between them. The CDR3 spells CASSLETVGTDTQYF. The CDR3 DNA follows: TGCGCCAGCAGCTTGGAAACAGTGGGCACAGATACGCAGTATTTT.

The CDR3 DNA reads TGTGCCAGCAGCGAGCTCCCGAGCACAGATACGCAGTATTTT. Translated: CASSELPSTDTQYF. The chain uses TRBV7-3 and TRBJ2-3; no clear D. The germline V gene encodes CDR1 SGHTA and CDR2 FQGTGA. Trimming removed 5 bases from V and 0 bases from J, with 9 bases in between. The CDR3 is 14 amino acids.

The gene calls are TRBV5-1 and TRBJ2-3; 7 nucleotides line up with TRBD1. Looked up from germline, CDR1 is SGHRS and CDR2 is YFSETQ. The CDR3 runs 15 residues. Losses at the gene ends were 3 bases for V and 1 base for J; bases not matched to a gene: 5. This CDR3 is CASSSSGGGTDTQYF. The CDR3 DNA sequence: TGCGCCAGCAGCTCGTCAGGGGGAGGCACAGATACGCAGTATTTT.

The J gene is TRBJ2-3, the V gene TRBV7-9; tentative D call: TRBD2 (6 bases). Germline V gives CDR1 SEHNR, CDR2 FQNEAQ (reference sequence). Trimming took off 1 base at V and 1 base at J, with 12 bases between the two ends. The CDR3 is made up of 16 amino acids. As DNA, the CDR3 is TGTGCCAGCAGCTTAGTCCTCGGGGGTGGCACAGATACGCAGTATTTT. It translates to CASSLVLGGGTDTQYF.

The V gene is TRBV9, the J gene TRBJ2-2; D not certain. CDR1 SGDLS and CDR2 YYNGEE come from the germline V gene. The CDR3 length is 16 residues. V was pared by 4 bases and J by 2 bases, with 15 bases between. The CDR3 bases are TGTGCCAGCAGCCCTAGAACCGACGGTAACACCGGGGAGCTGTTTTTT. It translates to CASSPRTDGNTGELFF.

V and J are TRBV18 and TRBJ2-2; 9 bases are a match to TRBD2. Germline assignment: CDR1 KGHSH and CDR2 LQKENI. J gave up 0 bases and V 3 bases, and 2 bases lay outside the gene matches. This CDR3 has 16 residues. The CDR3 loop reads CASSPTSGANTGELFF. As DNA, the CDR3 is TGTGCCAGCTCACCGACTAGCGGTGCGAACACCGGGGAGCTGTTTTTT.

The chain employs TRBV2 and TRBJ2-5, with TRBD2 identical over 9 bases. The CDR3 extends over 16 amino acids. Germline-derived CDR1 and CDR2 are SNHLY and FYNNEI. Trimming at V came to 1 base and at J to 5 bases, leaving 8 bases not matched to a gene. In DNA, the CDR3 is TGTGCCAGCAGTGAAGGGCTAGCGGGGAGCTTGGAGACCCAGTACTTC. This encodes CASSEGLAGSLETQYF.

The chain joins TRBV29-1 to TRBJ2-7, with 9 positions matching TRBD1. Germline V gene sequence: CDR1 SQVTM, CDR2 ANQGSEA. This CDR3 region has 14 residues. The junction had 8 bases not matched to a gene; V was cut back by 4 bases and J by 4 bases. The CDR3 protein is CSVARTGETYEQYF. In DNA form, the CDR3 reads TGCAGCGTTGCCCGGACAGGGGAGACATACGAGCAGTACTTC.

This sequence joins TRBV5-1 and TRBJ2-3; TRBD1 matches 7 bases. The CDR3 spans 15 residues. With 3 bases clipped from V and 0 bases from J, the junction kept 4 bases outside the gene matches. Per the germline V gene, CDR1 is SGHRS and CDR2 is YFSETQ. The CDR3 loop reads CASSSTGDSTDTQYF. In nucleotides, the CDR3 is TGCGCCAGCAGCTCCACAGGGGATAGCACAGATACGCAGTATTTT. Using reference TRBV5-1 and TRBJ2-3 for the parts outside the CDR3, the full variable domain is KAGVTQTPRYLIKTRGQQVTLSCSPISGHRSVSWYQQTPGQGLQFLFEYFSETQRNKGNFPGRFSGRQFSNSRSEMNVSTLELGDSALYLCASSSTGDSTDTQYFGPGTRLTVL.

The chain recombines TRBV29-1 with TRBJ1-2; D might be TRBD1 (5 bases). This CDR3 has 11 amino acids. Germline V lookup: CDR1 SQVTM, CDR2 ANQGSEA. V lost 3 bases and J 12 bases, leaving 14 bases between the germline ends. The CDR3 is CSVEYDSRHTF. Here the CDR3 DNA reads TGCAGCGTTGAGTATGACAGCCGCCACACCTTC.

The rearrangement uses TRBV7-8 and TRBJ2-5; 7 positions agree with TRBD2. V was clipped by 2 bases and J by 5 bases; unmatched bases: 2. CDR3 length: 13 amino acids. Germline loops: CDR1 SGHVS, CDR2 FQNEAQ. The CDR3 spells CASSLREGETQYF. The CDR3 region has the DNA TGTGCCAGCAGCTTAAGGGAGGGGGAGACCCAGTACTTC.

CDR3 region: CASSLQAGDLETQYF. The CDR3 DNA sequence: TGCGCCAGCAGCTTGCAAGCGGGGGATTTAGAGACCCAGTACTTC. The gene calls are TRBV5-1 and TRBJ2-5; the match to TRBD2 covers 8 bases. V shed 1 base and J 4 bases; nucleotides not matched to a gene: 6. The CDR3 runs 15 residues. Germline CDR1 reads SGHRS; CDR2 reads YFSETQ.

This clone has only one observation. V is TRBV3-1 (or the pseudogene TRBV3-2) and J is TRBJ1-6; 9 bases are shared with TRBD1. The CDR3 spans 15 residues. The junction had 7 bases not matched to a gene; V was cut back by 4 bases and J by 9 bases. Germline lookup yields CDR1 LGHDT and CDR2 YNNKEL (reference sequence). Here the CDR3 reads CASSPRTGEGSPLHF. CDR3 bases: TGTGCCAGCAGCCCAAGGACAGGGGAAGGTTCACCCCTCCACTTT.

V usage is TRBV4-2 and J usage is TRBJ1-1; TRBD1 is a possible D gene (6 bases). The V end lost 0 bases, the J end lost 4 bases, and 18 bases lay between the germline ends. The V gene's germline CDR1 is LGHNA and CDR2 YNFKEQ. This CDR3 has 17 amino acids. CDR3 coding DNA: TGTGCCAGCAGCCAAGACATTTCTAGGGGGTCGGGCACTGAAGCTTTCTTT. Translated, it gives CASSQDISRGSGTEAFF.

This chain connects TRBV23-1 to TRBJ1-2, with D possibly TRBD1 on 5 matching bases. TRBV23-1 is annotated as an ORF whose role is uncertain. This CDR3 is built from 16 residues. Trimming shortened V by 2 bases and J by 1 base, and 14 bases separated the two germline ends. This CDR3 reads CASSQGRGKSNYGYTF. The DNA for the CDR3 is TGCGCCAGCAGTCAAGGGCGGGGGAAGAGTAACTATGGCTACACCTTC.

The chain couples TRBV19 to TRBJ1-1; a weak D match, TRBD1 (5 bases). Germline V gene lookup returns CDR1 LNHDA and CDR2 SQIVND (reference sequence). This CDR3 has 13 amino acids. The germline V and J ends were trimmed by 6 bases and 5 bases, with 13 bases remaining between them. DNA for the CDR3: TGTGCCAGTAGGGTCTCGGGGGGGACTGAAGCTTTCTTT. This translates into CASRVSGGTEAFF.

The genes are TRBV5-5 and TRBJ1-5; TRBD1 matches 7 bases. V was pared by 5 bases and J by 5 bases, with 7 bases of the junction left unmatched. The CDR3 runs to 14 residues. Germline V gene data show CDR1 as SGHKS and CDR2 as YYEKEE (reference sequence). The CDR3 protein is CASSWGTDYQPQHF. As DNA, the CDR3 is TGTGCCAGCAGTTGGGGGACAGATTATCAGCCCCAGCATTTT.

About this clone: Distinct nucleotide sequences in the sample also encode this CDR3. V is TRBV12-3 or TRBV12-4 and J is TRBJ2-5, with D maybe TRBD1 (5 bases). This CDR3 spans 13 amino acids. Trimming took 3 bases from V and 2 from J, leaving 7 bases between them. This CDR3 is CASSLGQQETQYF. DNA for the CDR3: TGTGCCAGCAGTTTGGGGCAGCAAGAGACCCAGTACTTC.

A single count supports this clone. The chain has TRBV28 and TRBJ1-5, with TRBD1 as a possible D gene (5 bases). Trimming removed 5 bases from V and 5 bases from J, with 13 bases in between. The CDR3 sequence is 14 residues long. Germline V gene lookup returns CDR1 MDHEN and CDR2 SYDVKM. The CDR3 sequence: CASSAGNGDQPQHF. As DNA, the CDR3 is TGTGCCAGCAGTGCAGGGAATGGGGATCAGCCCCAGCATTTT. The entire variable domain, with the rest obtained from reference TRBV28 and TRBJ1-5, is as follows: DVKVTQSSRYLVKRTGEKVFLECVQDMDHENMFWYRQDPGLGLRLIYFSYDVKMKEKGDIPEGYSVSREKKERFSLILESASTNQTSMYLCASSAGNGDQPQHFGDGTRLSIL.

V usage is TRBV15 and J usage is TRBJ2-7, with TRBD1 matching 9 bases. V gave up 0 bases and J gave up 5 bases; unmatched junction bases: 8. Germline CDR1 and CDR2: LNHNV and YYDKDF (reference sequence). This CDR3 spans 16 amino acids. CDR3 region: CATSRDRTGGVDEQYF. CDR3 nucleotide sequence: TGTGCCACCAGCAGAGACCGAACAGGGGGCGTCGACGAGCAGTACTTC.

J is TRBJ2-7 and V is TRBV2, with 7 bases lining up with TRBD1. This CDR3 has 15 amino acids. The germline V gene has CDR1 SNHLY and CDR2 FYNNEI. After removal of 3 bases from V and 5 bases from J, the junction contained 10 bases not matched to a gene. The CDR3 sequence: CASSEQTGPVHEQYF. CDR3 DNA: TGTGCCAGCAGTGAGCAGACAGGGCCGGTCCACGAGCAGTACTTC.

The chain links TRBV2 to TRBJ1-5; 7 nucleotides match TRBD1. The V gene's germline CDR1 is SNHLY and CDR2 FYNNEI. Trimming took 9 bases from V and 4 from J; bases not matched to a gene: 6. The CDR3 has 13 residues. The CDR3 protein is CASTTGHNQPQHF. The CDR3, as DNA: TGTGCCAGTACGACAGGGCATAATCAGCCCCAGCATTTT.

J is TRBJ2-6 and V is TRBV7-8; D unresolved. From germline, CDR1 is SGHVS and CDR2 FQNEAQ. The V end was cut by 1 base, the J end by 4 bases, with 11 bases between. The length of the CDR3 is 16 residues. This CDR3 reads CASSLGRSPGANVLTF. DNA of the CDR3: TGTGCCAGCAGCTTAGGCAGATCCCCCGGGGCCAACGTCCTGACTTTC. Using reference TRBV7-8 and TRBJ2-6 for the parts outside the CDR3, the full variable domain is GAGVSQSPRYKVAKRGQDVALRCDPISGHVSLFWYQQALGQGPEFLTYFQNEAQLDKSGLPSDRFFAERPEGSVSTLKIQRTQQEDSAVYLCASSLGRSPGANVLTFGAGSRLTVL.

The chain recombines TRBV30 with TRBJ2-5; 8 bases align to TRBD1. CDR3 length equals 14 residues. V was clipped by 0 bases and J by 4 bases; unmatched bases: 4. Germline V gene sequence: CDR1 GTSNPN, CDR2 SVGIG (reference sequence). For the CDR3, the DNA is TGTGCCTGGAGTGTAAGGACAGGGAGAGAGACCCAGTACTTC. As protein: CAWSVRTGRETQYF.

J is TRBJ2-1 and V is TRBV4-1; 10 bases line up with TRBD2. CDR1 MGHRA and CDR2 YSYEKL come from the germline V gene. V shed 3 bases, J shed 4 bases, and the junction held 6 bases outside the gene matches. This CDR3 spans 16 amino acids. The chain's CDR3 is CASSHLSGGRYNEQFF. The CDR3 bases are TGCGCCAGCAGCCACCTTAGCGGGGGGCGGTACAATGAGCAGTTCTTC.

The gene calls are TRBV18 and TRBJ2-7, with D possibly being TRBD2 (7 bases). Deletions cut 1 base from V and 1 base from J, with 20 bases between. Germline CDR1 and CDR2: KGHSH and LQKENI. This CDR3 spans 18 amino acids. Written as DNA, the CDR3 is TGTGCCAGCTCACCACAAGAGGGGGGGCGGTTACGGTCCTACGAGCAGTACTTC. Translation: CASSPQEGGRLRSYEQYF.